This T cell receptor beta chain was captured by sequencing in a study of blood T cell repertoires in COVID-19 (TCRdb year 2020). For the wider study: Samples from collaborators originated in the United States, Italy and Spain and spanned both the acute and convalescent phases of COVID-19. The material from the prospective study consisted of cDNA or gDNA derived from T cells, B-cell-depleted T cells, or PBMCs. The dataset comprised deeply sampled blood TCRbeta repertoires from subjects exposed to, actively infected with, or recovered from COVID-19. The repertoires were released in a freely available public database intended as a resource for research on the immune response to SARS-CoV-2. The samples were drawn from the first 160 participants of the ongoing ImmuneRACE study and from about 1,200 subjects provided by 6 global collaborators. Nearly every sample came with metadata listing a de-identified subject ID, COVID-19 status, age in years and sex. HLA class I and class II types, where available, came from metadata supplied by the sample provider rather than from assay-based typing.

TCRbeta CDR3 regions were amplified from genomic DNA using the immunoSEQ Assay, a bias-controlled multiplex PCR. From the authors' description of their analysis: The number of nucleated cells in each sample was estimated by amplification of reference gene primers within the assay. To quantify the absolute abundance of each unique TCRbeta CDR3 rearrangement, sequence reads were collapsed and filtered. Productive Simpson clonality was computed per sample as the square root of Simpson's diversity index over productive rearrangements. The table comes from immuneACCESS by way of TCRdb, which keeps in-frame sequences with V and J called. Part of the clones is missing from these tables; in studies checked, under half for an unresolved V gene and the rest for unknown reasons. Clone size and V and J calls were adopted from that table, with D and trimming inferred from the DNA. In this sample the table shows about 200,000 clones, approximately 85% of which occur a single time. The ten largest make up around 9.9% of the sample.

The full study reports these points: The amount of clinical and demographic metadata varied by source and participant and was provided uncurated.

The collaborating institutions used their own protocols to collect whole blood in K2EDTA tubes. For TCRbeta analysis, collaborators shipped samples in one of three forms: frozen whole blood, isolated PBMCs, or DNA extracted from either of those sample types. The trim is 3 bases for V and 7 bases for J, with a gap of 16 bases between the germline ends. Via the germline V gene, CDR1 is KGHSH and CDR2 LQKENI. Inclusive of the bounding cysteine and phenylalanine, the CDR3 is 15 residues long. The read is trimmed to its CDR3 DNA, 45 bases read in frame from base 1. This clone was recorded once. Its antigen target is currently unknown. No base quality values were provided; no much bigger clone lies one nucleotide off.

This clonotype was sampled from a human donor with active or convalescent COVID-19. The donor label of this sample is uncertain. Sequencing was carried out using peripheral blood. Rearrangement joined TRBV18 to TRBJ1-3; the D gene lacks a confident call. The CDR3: CASSPGLTEGNTIYF. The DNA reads TGTGCCAGCTCACCGGGTTTAACGGAGGGCAACACCATATATTTT.